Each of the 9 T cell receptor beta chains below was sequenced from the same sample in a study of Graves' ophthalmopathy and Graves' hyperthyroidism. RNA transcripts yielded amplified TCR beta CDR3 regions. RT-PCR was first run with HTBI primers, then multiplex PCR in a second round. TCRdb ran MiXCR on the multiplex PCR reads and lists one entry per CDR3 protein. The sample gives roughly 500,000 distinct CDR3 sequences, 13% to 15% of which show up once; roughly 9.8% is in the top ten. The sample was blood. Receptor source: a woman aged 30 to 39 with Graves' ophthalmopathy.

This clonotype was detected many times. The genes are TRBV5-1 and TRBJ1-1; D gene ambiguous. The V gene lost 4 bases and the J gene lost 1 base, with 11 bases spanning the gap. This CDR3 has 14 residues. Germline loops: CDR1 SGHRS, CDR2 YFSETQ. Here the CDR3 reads CASSLEATNTEAFF. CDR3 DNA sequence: TGCGCCAGCAGCCTGGAGGCCACGAACACTGAAGCTTTCTTT.

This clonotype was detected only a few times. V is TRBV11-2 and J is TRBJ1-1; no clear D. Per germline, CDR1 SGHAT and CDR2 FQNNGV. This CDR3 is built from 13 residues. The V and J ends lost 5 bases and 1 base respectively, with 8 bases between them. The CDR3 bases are TGTGCCAGCAGCCCCTGCAGGAACACTGAAGCTTTCTTT. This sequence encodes CASSPCRNTEAFF.

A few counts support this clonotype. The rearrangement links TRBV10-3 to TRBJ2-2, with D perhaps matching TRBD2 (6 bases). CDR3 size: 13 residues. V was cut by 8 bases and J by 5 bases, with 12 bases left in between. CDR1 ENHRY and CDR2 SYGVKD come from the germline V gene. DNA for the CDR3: TGTGCCATCGGCACGGGAGTGACCGGGGAGCTGTTTTTT. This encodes CAIGTGVTGELFF.

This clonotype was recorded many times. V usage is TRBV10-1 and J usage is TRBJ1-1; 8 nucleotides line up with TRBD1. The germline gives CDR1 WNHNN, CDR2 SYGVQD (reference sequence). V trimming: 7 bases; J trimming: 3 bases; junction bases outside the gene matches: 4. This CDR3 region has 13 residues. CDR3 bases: TGCGCCAGCAATCAACAGGGGGACACTGAAGCTTTCTTT. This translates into CASNQQGDTEAFF.

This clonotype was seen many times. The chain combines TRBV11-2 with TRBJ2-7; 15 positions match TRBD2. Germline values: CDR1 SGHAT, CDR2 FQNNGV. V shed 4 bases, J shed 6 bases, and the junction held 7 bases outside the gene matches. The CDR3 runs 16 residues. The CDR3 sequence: CASSSGLAGGYSEQYF. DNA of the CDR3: TGTGCCAGCAGCTCCGGACTAGCGGGAGGGTATTCCGAGCAGTACTTC.

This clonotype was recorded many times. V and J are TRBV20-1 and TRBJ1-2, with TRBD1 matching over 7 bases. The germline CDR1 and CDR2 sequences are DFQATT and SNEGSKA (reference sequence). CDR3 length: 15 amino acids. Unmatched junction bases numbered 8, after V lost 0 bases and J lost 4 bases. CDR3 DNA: TGCAGTGCTAGAGATCCGGGACAGTTTATCTATGGCTACACCTTC. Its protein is CSARDPGQFIYGYTF.

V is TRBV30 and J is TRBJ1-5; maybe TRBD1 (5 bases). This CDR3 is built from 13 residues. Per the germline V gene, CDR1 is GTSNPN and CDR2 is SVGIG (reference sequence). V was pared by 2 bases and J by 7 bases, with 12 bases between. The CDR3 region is CAWSTRDYQPQHF. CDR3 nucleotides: TGTGCCTGGAGTACCAGGGATTACCAGCCCCAGCATTTT.

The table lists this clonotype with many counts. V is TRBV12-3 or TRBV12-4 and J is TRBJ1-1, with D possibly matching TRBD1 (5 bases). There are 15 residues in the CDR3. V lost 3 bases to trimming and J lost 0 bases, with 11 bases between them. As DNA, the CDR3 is TGTGCCAGCAGTTTCAATTGGGGCATGAACACTGAAGCTTTCTTT. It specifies CASSFNWGMNTEAFF.

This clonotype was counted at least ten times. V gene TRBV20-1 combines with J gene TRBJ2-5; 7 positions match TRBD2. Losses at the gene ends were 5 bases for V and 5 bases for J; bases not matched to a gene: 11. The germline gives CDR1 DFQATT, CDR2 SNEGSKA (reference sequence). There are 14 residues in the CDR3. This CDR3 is CSAGTVTSAETQYF. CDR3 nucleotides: TGCAGTGCTGGCACCGTCACTAGCGCGGAGACCCAGTACTTC.